The 2 T cell receptor beta chains below were found in one sample sequenced in a study of blood T cell repertoires in COVID-19. Using immunoSEQ multiplex PCR, the repertoire was profiled, and TCRdb retains in-frame clones only, with some absent. This table has 70,000 to 85,000 clones, roughly 84% appearing once. Sequenced material: peripheral blood. The receptor set was obtained from a man in his sixties or seventies with active or convalescent COVID-19.

This clone occurred once. The chain uses TRBV29-1 and TRBJ2-7; unclear D gene. The CDR3 consists of 12 residues. Trimming left V 4 bases short and J 0 bases short, with 7 bases between. Germline loops: CDR1 SQVTM, CDR2 ANQGSEA. CDR3 loop: CSVGQASYEQYF. CDR3 coding DNA: TGCAGCGTTGGCCAGGCCTCCTACGAGCAGTACTTC.

The table lists this clone with a count of one. CDR3 in DNA: TGTGCCAGTAGTATTTCTCGCAATCAGCCCCAGCATTTT. Amino acid sequence: CASSISRNQPQHF. The chain joins TRBV19 to TRBJ1-5; the D is unclear. The CDR3 length is 13 residues. Trimming left V 3 bases short and J 2 bases short, with 5 bases between. Germline CDR1 and CDR2: LNHDA and SQIVND (reference sequence).